The T cell receptor beta chain under discussion was sequenced for a study of blood T cell repertoires in COVID-19 (dated by TCRdb to 2020 to 2022). As for the study more broadly: Collaborator samples came from the United States, Italy and Spain and covered acute and convalescent phases of COVID-19. The material from the prospective study consisted of cDNA or gDNA derived from T cells, B-cell-depleted T cells, or PBMCs. The dataset comprised deeply sampled blood TCRbeta repertoires from subjects exposed to, actively infected with, or recovered from COVID-19. The repertoires were made available in a free public database intended to serve as a resource for research on the immune response to SARS-CoV-2. Samples came from the ongoing ImmuneRACE study (first 160 participants) plus 1,254 subjects from 6 global collaborators. Sample metadata almost always included a de-identified subject ID, COVID-19 status, age in years and sex. Where available, HLA class I and class II types were obtained from metadata supplied by the sample provider rather than from assay-based typing. What the research found in general, with its limitations: The quantity of clinical and demographic metadata differed by source and by participant and was supplied without curation.

Remarks on this clone: Which antigen it targets is not known. Within one base of it there is no much larger clone, and no base qualities were kept.

Collaborating institutions collected whole blood in K2EDTA tubes following their own protocols. For TCRbeta analysis, collaborators shipped samples in one of three forms: frozen whole blood, isolated PBMCs, or DNA extracted from either of those sample types. TCRbeta CDR3 regions were amplified from genomic DNA by means of the immunoSEQ Assay, a bias-controlled multiplex PCR. Per the authors' processing: Nucleated cell counts per sample were estimated from amplification of reference gene primers within the assay. Sequence reads were collapsed and filtered to measure the absolute abundance of every unique TCRbeta CDR3 rearrangement. For each sample, productive Simpson clonality was calculated by taking the square root of Simpson's diversity index across productive rearrangements. As stored in TCRdb, this immuneACCESS dataset retains in-frame rearrangements with V and J assigned. A fraction of the clones does not appear; measured against another copy, unresolved V genes explain less than half of the discrepancy, and the remainder lacks a known reason. The DNA gave D and trimming, while V, J and clone size come from that table. In this sample the table shows 80,000 to 90,000 clones, 70% to 90% of which occur a single time. The leading ten clones occupy 1.2% of the sample.

Reading from cysteine to phenylalanine, the CDR3 counts 15 amino acids. The read is trimmed to its CDR3 DNA, 45 bases read in frame from base 1. V and J are trimmed by 4 bases and 1 base, and the gene matches miss 4 bases of the junction. The CDR1 and CDR2 encoded by the germline V gene (reference sequence) are SGHKS and YYEKEE. This receptor chain uses TRBV5-5 and TRBJ1-2, and TRBD1 aligns with 10 junction nucleotides. Sequencing was performed on peripheral blood. This TCR was recovered from a man older than 75 with active or convalescent COVID-19. This receptor carries the CDR3 CASSIWDRGNYGYTF. The sequenced DNA is TGTGCCAGCAGCATCTGGGACAGGGGTAACTATGGCTACACCTTC.